This is a list of T cell receptor beta chains from one sample in a study of T cell repertoires in cytomegalovirus infection. TCRdb re-analysed the reads in MiXCR, keeping a single row per CDR3 protein. The profile covers tens of thousands of distinct CDR3 sequences, with about 4% appearing a single time and approximately 4.6% taken by the ten largest. The sample taken for sequencing was PBMCs. These receptors were collected from a human donor in good health (CMV status not recorded). Some clones in this sample may be carry-over from other donors' samples. The CDR3 runs from the conserved cysteine through the conserved F or W. Each record gives: CDR3 protein, CDR3 DNA, D gene, V gene, clone size, J gene. A D gene is named only where the DNA matches it firmly. Each size is once, few or many counts, or a class when the clone is expanded.

CDR3aa: CASSLDPLSPLHF
CDR3nt: TGCGCCAGCAGCTTGGACCCTCTTTCACCCCTCCACTTT
d_gene: -
v_gene: TRBV5-1
abundance: many
j_gene: TRBJ1-6

CDR3aa: CASSLTADLSGNTIYF
CDR3nt: TGTGCTAGCAGCTTAACAGCAGACCTCTCTGGAAACACCATATATTTT
d_gene: -
v_gene: TRBV7-7
abundance: medium-sized
j_gene: TRBJ1-3

CDR3aa: CSARGGTLRLLTEAFF
CDR3nt: TGCAGTGCTAGAGGGGGGACACTTAGGCTTCTGACTGAAGCTTTCTTT
d_gene: -
v_gene: TRBV20-1
abundance: many
j_gene: TRBJ1-1

CDR3aa: CASTRGDRASETQYF
CDR3nt: TGTGCCAGCACCCGCGGGGACAGGGCGTCGGAGACCCAGTACTTC
d_gene: TRBD1
v_gene: TRBV28
abundance: many
j_gene: TRBJ2-5

CDR3aa: CATRNRGLPNQPQHF
CDR3nt: TGTGCCACCCGAAACAGGGGCCTACCCAATCAGCCCCAGCATTTT
d_gene: TRBD1
v_gene: TRBV19
abundance: many
j_gene: TRBJ1-5

CDR3aa: CASRPGTVGRRIYEQYF
CDR3nt: TGTGCCAGCAGACCAGGAACCGTGGGACGCAGGATCTACGAGCAGTACTTC
d_gene: -
v_gene: TRBV28
abundance: many
j_gene: TRBJ2-7

CDR3aa: CASRPRYNSPLHF
CDR3nt: TGTGCCAGCAGACCCCGTTATAATTCACCCCTCCACTTT
d_gene: -
v_gene: TRBV12-3/TRBV12-4
abundance: many
j_gene: TRBJ1-6

CDR3aa: CASRTLAGGSDTQYF
CDR3nt: TGTGCCAGCAGGACACTAGCGGGGGGTTCAGATACGCAGTATTTT
d_gene: TRBD2
v_gene: TRBV7-8
abundance: many
j_gene: TRBJ2-3

CDR3aa: CASSSRFRDTEAFF
CDR3nt: TGTGCCAGCAGCTCCAGGTTTCGGGACACTGAAGCTTTCTTT
d_gene: -
v_gene: TRBV7-2
abundance: many
j_gene: TRBJ1-1

CDR3aa: CASSRQGVRNEAFF
CDR3nt: TGTGCCAGCAGTCGACAGGGCGTTCGGAATGAAGCTTTCTTT
d_gene: TRBD1
v_gene: TRBV7-2
abundance: many
j_gene: TRBJ1-1

CDR3aa: CASSYPGRRTYEQYF
CDR3nt: TGTGCCAGCAGCTACCCGGGACGCCGAACCTACGAGCAGTACTTC
d_gene: -
v_gene: TRBV7-2
abundance: few
j_gene: TRBJ2-7

CDR3aa: CASSLGSGNTIYF
CDR3nt: TGTGCCAGCAGCTTGGGCTCTGGAAACACCATATATTTT
d_gene: -
v_gene: TRBV7-2
abundance: many
j_gene: TRBJ1-3

CDR3aa: CASSTSKNTEAFF
CDR3nt: TGTGCCAGCAGCACCTCTAAGAACACTGAAGCTTTCTTT
d_gene: -
v_gene: TRBV9
abundance: many
j_gene: TRBJ1-1

CDR3aa: CASSLRHGSPSTDTQYF
CDR3nt: TGTGCCAGCAGCTTGAGACATGGGAGTCCTAGCACAGATACGCAGTATTTT
d_gene: -
v_gene: TRBV7-8
abundance: medium-sized
j_gene: TRBJ2-3

CDR3aa: CASSYKGSAADTQYF
CDR3nt: TGTGCCAGCAGTTACAAGGGTAGTGCCGCAGATACGCAGTATTTT
d_gene: -
v_gene: TRBV6-5
abundance: many
j_gene: TRBJ2-3

CDR3aa: CASSRTGGGFQPQHF
CDR3nt: TGTGCCAGCAGCAGAACAGGGGGCGGATTTCAGCCCCAGCATTTT
d_gene: TRBD1
v_gene: TRBV7-2
abundance: many
j_gene: TRBJ1-5

CDR3aa: CATSGGTDAYNEQFF
CDR3nt: TGTGCCACCAGTGGGGGGACAGACGCCTACAATGAGCAGTTCTTC
d_gene: TRBD1
v_gene: TRBV24-1
abundance: many
j_gene: TRBJ2-1

CDR3aa: CATSSLAGSAEAFF
CDR3nt: TGTGCCACCAGCAGTTTGGCGGGGTCGGCTGAAGCTTTCTTT
d_gene: -
v_gene: TRBV15
abundance: many
j_gene: TRBJ1-1

CDR3aa: CASSLTGATGTEAFF
CDR3nt: TGTGCCAGCAGTCTGACAGGAGCCACGGGGACTGAAGCTTTCTTT
d_gene: -
v_gene: TRBV12-3/TRBV12-4
abundance: few
j_gene: TRBJ1-1

CDR3aa: CASRATNTGELFF
CDR3nt: TGTGCCAGCCGGGCTACGAACACCGGGGAGCTGTTTTTT
d_gene: -
v_gene: TRBV28
abundance: many
j_gene: TRBJ2-2

CDR3aa: CASSPTTGVGNTIYF
CDR3nt: TGTGCCAGCAGCCCCACCACAGGTGTGGGAAACACCATATATTTT
d_gene: -
v_gene: TRBV7-8
abundance: many
j_gene: TRBJ1-3

CDR3aa: CASTGQSGRETQYF
CDR3nt: TGTGCCAGCACGGGTCAGTCCGGTCGGGAGACCCAGTACTTC
d_gene: -
v_gene: TRBV12-3/TRBV12-4
abundance: many
j_gene: TRBJ2-5

CDR3aa: CASSFSVLNTEAFF
CDR3nt: TGTGCCAGCAGCTTCTCAGTCCTGAACACTGAAGCTTTCTTT
d_gene: -
v_gene: TRBV7-2
abundance: many
j_gene: TRBJ1-1

CDR3aa: CSASHPAGGPETQYF
CDR3nt: TGCAGTGCTTCCCACCCTGCGGGGGGGCCTGAGACCCAGTACTTC
d_gene: TRBD2
v_gene: TRBV20-1
abundance: many
j_gene: TRBJ2-5

CDR3aa: CASIQGQTLRGAFF
CDR3nt: TGTGCCAGTATCCAAGGACAGACCCTCAGGGGAGCTTTCTTT
d_gene: -
v_gene: TRBV19
abundance: many
j_gene: TRBJ1-1

CDR3aa: CASRRGTDTQYF
CDR3nt: TGTGCCAGCAGGCGGGGCACAGATACGCAGTATTTT
d_gene: -
v_gene: TRBV7-2
abundance: many
j_gene: TRBJ2-3

CDR3aa: CASSSDPILGYTF
CDR3nt: TGTGCCAGCAGCTCCGACCCTATTCTTGGCTACACCTTC
d_gene: -
v_gene: TRBV7-9
abundance: many
j_gene: TRBJ1-2

CDR3aa: CASNPGTAGSQPQHF
CDR3nt: TGTGCCAGCAACCCCGGGACAGCGGGCAGTCAGCCCCAGCATTTT
d_gene: TRBD1
v_gene: TRBV6-2/TRBV6-3
abundance: many
j_gene: TRBJ1-5

CDR3aa: CASSLANREGDYGYTF
CDR3nt: TGTGCCAGCAGCTTAGCGAACAGGGAGGGGGACTATGGCTACACCTTC
d_gene: -
v_gene: TRBV7-2
abundance: many
j_gene: TRBJ1-2

CDR3aa: CASSLVGPGTSTDTQYF
CDR3nt: TGTGCCAGCAGCTTAGTAGGGCCAGGGACTAGCACAGATACGCAGTATTTT
d_gene: -
v_gene: TRBV7-2
abundance: many
j_gene: TRBJ2-3

CDR3aa: CASSGTGQALYGYTF
CDR3nt: TGCGCCAGCAGTGGGACGGGACAGGCCCTCTATGGCTACACCTTC
d_gene: TRBD1
v_gene: TRBV10-2
abundance: many
j_gene: TRBJ1-2

CDR3aa: CASSSNNRVRNPGELFF
CDR3nt: TGTGCCAGCAGTTCCAACAACAGGGTGCGAAATCCCGGGGAGCTGTTTTTT
d_gene: -
v_gene: TRBV6-2/TRBV6-3
abundance: many
j_gene: TRBJ2-2

CDR3aa: CASSQDRGGGKTQYF
CDR3nt: TGCGCCAGCAGCCAAGATCGCGGGGGCGGGAAGACCCAGTACTTC
d_gene: -
v_gene: TRBV4-3
abundance: many
j_gene: TRBJ2-5

CDR3aa: CAISLSGRENEQFF
CDR3nt: TGTGCCATCAGTCTTAGCGGGAGGGAAAATGAGCAGTTCTTC
d_gene: TRBD2
v_gene: TRBV10-3
abundance: many
j_gene: TRBJ2-1

CDR3aa: CASPSQHTEAFF
CDR3nt: TGTGCCAGCCCCTCGCAGCACACTGAAGCTTTCTTT
d_gene: -
v_gene: TRBV11-3
abundance: many
j_gene: TRBJ1-1

CDR3aa: CASSFVPGPQHF
CDR3nt: TGTGCCAGCAGCTTTGTCCCCGGGCCCCAGCATTTT
d_gene: -
v_gene: TRBV7-2
abundance: many
j_gene: TRBJ1-5

CDR3aa: CASSWDRGTQETQYF
CDR3nt: TGTGCCAGCAGCTGGGACAGGGGGACGCAAGAGACCCAGTACTTC
d_gene: TRBD1
v_gene: TRBV7-2
abundance: many
j_gene: TRBJ2-5

CDR3aa: CASSLDPGQGEKLFF
CDR3nt: TGTGCCAGCAGCTTGGATCCCGGACAGGGGGAAAAACTGTTTTTT
d_gene: TRBD1
v_gene: TRBV5-4
abundance: many
j_gene: TRBJ1-4

CDR3aa: CASSPGQGYEQYF
CDR3nt: TGTGCCAGCAGTCCCGGACAGGGGTACGAGCAGTACTTC
d_gene: TRBD1
v_gene: TRBV12-3/TRBV12-4
abundance: many
j_gene: TRBJ2-7

CDR3aa: CASSYEGGQSYEQYF
CDR3nt: TGTGCCAGCAGTTACGAGGGGGGGCAATCCTACGAGCAGTACTTC
d_gene: -
v_gene: TRBV6-6
abundance: many
j_gene: TRBJ2-7

CDR3aa: CASSLVGSDSPLHF
CDR3nt: TGTGCCAGCAGCTTAGTGGGGAGCGATTCACCCCTCCACTTT
d_gene: -
v_gene: TRBV7-2
abundance: many
j_gene: TRBJ1-6

CDR3aa: CASSLSNVSDRVSNQPQHF
CDR3nt: TGTGCCAGCAGCTTAAGTAATGTATCGGACAGGGTTAGCAATCAGCCCCAGCATTTT
d_gene: TRBD1
v_gene: TRBV7-9
abundance: many
j_gene: TRBJ1-5

CDR3aa: CASSYSRDSEQYF
CDR3nt: TGTGCCAGCAGTTACTCCCGGGACAGCGAGCAGTACTTC
d_gene: TRBD1
v_gene: TRBV6-6
abundance: many
j_gene: TRBJ2-7

CDR3aa: CASSHGTSGYTF
CDR3nt: TGTGCCAGTAGCCACGGGACTTCTGGCTACACCTTC
d_gene: -
v_gene: TRBV19
abundance: many
j_gene: TRBJ1-2

CDR3aa: CASTYGSDTQYF
CDR3nt: TGTGCCAGCACCTATGGCTCAGATACGCAGTATTTT
d_gene: -
v_gene: TRBV7-2
abundance: many
j_gene: TRBJ2-3

CDR3aa: CASSYGQGTEAFF
CDR3nt: TGTGCCAGCAGCTACGGACAGGGCACTGAAGCTTTCTTT
d_gene: TRBD1
v_gene: TRBV7-9
abundance: many
j_gene: TRBJ1-1

CDR3aa: CASSLGARDYGYTF
CDR3nt: TGTGCCAGCAGCTTAGGGGCCAGGGACTATGGCTACACCTTC
d_gene: -
v_gene: TRBV7-2
abundance: many
j_gene: TRBJ1-2

CDR3aa: CASYQGTEAFF
CDR3nt: TGTGCCAGCTACCAGGGGACTGAAGCTTTCTTT
d_gene: -
v_gene: TRBV27
abundance: many
j_gene: TRBJ1-1